This T cell receptor (beta chain) was sequenced during a study of shared clonotypes between healthy human individuals. As for the study in general: There were three CD4 naive, three CD4 memory, two CD8 naive and one CD8 memory plates per donor.

Negatively enriched CD4+ T cells were divided by CD45RA into naive and memory. J lost 6 bases, V lost 4 bases, and 6 bases had no gene match. The CDR3 is 15 residues long. Germline V lookup: CDR1 SGHDN, CDR2 FVKESK. It was at deep level that the assay was run. Only in-frame clones appear in the TCRdb table, and some are missing; sequencing was by immunoSEQ multiplex PCR. The table lists millions of clones, approximately 92% of them singletons. The clonotype was recovered from a young man in good health. Material for sequencing was naive CD4+ T cells sorted from blood. Subset meaning: CD45RA+ positively selected. The gene calls are TRBV14 and TRBJ2-2, with 9 bases that match TRBD1. The DNA for the CDR3 is TGTGCCAGCAGCCTTCTGACAGGGGGATCCGGGGAGCTGTTTTTT. It specifies CASSLLTGGSGELFF.